The entry that follows covers one T cell receptor (beta chain) sequence. Its antigen is not identified. The V end was cut by 4 bases, the J end by 7 bases, with 20 bases between. Germline V gene sequence: CDR1 DFQATT, CDR2 SNEGSKA (reference sequence). This CDR3 contains 14 residues. TCRdb re-called the reads with MiXCR, one entry per CDR3 protein. The sample lists 370,000 or so distinct CDR3 sequences; nearly 35% were seen once. The entry originates in a study of T cell repertoires in cytomegalovirus infection. Overall study context: Both a matching HLA type and CMV infection were indicated by public TCR beta signatures. General study points: Dominating the ex vivo response were HLA-C-restricted CMV-specific TCR beta clonotypes.

V usage is TRBV20-1 and J usage is TRBJ2-7; D might be TRBD1 or TRBD2, each matching 5 bases. This clonotype was obtained from a human donor in good health (CMV status not recorded). Some clones in this sample may be carry-over from other donors' samples. The specimen comprised cultured PBMCs, sampled from culture after CMV antigen stimulation. The CDR3 DNA sequence: TGCAGTGCTACGTCCGGGGACCCCCGAGGGGAGCAGTACTTC. Its protein product is CSATSGDPRGEQYF.